The T cell receptor beta chain described here comes from a study of blood T cell repertoires in COVID-19. Background on the study: Sources were T cells, B-cell-depleted T cells, or PBMCs; the material itself was cDNA or gDNA.

The CDR3 covers 16 residues. Germline loops: CDR1 MGHRA, CDR2 YSYEKL. V lost 4 bases and J 0 bases, leaving 13 bases between the germline ends. Original methodology: Nucleated cell counts were estimated from reference gene primer amplification. Clones were read by immunoSEQ multiplex PCR, and TCRdb kept only the in-frame ones, dropping some. The D gene and trimming were derived from the DNA, and the V and J assignments and clone size from that table. In the table there are approximately 280,000 clones, 80% to 90% of which are singletons. Sequenced: peripheral blood. The clonotype was recovered from a man aged 35-49 years with acute or convalescent COVID-19. This chain joins TRBV4-1 and TRBJ1-3; D unresolved. The CDR3 sequence: CASSLLSTSSGNTIYF. The CDR3 coding sequence is TGCGCCAGCAGCCTCCTGTCTACGAGCTCTGGAAACACCATATATTTT.